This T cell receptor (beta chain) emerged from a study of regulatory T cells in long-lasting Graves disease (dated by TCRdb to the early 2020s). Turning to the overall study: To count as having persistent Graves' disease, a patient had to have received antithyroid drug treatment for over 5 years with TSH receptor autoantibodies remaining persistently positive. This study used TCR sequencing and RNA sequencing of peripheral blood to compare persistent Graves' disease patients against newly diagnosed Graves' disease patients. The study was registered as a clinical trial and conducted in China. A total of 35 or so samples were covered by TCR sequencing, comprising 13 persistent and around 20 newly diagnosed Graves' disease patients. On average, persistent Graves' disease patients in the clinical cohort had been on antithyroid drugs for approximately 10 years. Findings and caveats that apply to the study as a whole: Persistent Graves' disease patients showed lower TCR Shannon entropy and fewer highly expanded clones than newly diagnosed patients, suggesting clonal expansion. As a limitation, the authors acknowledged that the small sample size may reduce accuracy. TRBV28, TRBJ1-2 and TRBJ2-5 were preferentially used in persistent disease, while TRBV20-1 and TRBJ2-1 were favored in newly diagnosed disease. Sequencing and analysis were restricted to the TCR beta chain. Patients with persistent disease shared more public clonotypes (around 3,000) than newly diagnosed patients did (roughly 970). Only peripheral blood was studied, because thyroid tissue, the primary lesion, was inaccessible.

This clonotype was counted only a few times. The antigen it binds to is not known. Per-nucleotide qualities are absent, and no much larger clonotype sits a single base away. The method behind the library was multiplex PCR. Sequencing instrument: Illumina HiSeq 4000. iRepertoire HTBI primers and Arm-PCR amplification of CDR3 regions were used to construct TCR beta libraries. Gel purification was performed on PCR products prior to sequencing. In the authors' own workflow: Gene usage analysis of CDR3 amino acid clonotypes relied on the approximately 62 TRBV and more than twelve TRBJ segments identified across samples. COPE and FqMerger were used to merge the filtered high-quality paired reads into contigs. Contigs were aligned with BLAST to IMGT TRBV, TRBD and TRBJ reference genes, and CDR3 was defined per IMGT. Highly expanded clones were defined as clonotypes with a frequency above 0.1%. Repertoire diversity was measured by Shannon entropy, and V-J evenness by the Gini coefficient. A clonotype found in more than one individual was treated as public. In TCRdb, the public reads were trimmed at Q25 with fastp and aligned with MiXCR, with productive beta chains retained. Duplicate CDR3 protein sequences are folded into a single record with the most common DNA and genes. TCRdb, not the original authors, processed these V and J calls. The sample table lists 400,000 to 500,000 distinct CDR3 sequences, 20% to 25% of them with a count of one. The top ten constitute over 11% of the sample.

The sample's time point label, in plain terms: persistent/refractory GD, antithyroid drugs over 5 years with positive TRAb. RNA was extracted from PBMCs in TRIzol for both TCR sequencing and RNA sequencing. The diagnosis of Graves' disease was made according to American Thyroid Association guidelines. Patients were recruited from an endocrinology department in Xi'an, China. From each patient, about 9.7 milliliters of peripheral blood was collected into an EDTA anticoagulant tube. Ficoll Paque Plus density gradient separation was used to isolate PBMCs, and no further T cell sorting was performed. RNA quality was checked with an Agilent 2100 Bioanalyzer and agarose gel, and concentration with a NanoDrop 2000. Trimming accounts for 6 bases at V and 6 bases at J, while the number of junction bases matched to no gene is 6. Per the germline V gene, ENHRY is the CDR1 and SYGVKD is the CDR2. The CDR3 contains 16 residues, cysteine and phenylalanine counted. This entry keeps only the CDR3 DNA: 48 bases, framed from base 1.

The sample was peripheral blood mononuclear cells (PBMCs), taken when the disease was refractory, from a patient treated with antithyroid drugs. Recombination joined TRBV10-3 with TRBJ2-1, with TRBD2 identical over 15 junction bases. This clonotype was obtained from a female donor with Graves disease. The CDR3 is CAIRPSGLAGGNEQFF. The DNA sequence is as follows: TGTGCCATCAGGCCCTCGGGACTAGCGGGAGGCAATGAGCAGTTCTTC.